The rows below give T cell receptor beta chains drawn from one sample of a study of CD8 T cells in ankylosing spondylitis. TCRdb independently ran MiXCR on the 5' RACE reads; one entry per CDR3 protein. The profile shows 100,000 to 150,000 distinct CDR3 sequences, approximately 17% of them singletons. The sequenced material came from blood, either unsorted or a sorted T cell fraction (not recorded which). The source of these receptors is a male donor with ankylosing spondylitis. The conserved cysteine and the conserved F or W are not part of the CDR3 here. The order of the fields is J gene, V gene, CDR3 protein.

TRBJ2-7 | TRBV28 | ASSLAASGRLSYEQY
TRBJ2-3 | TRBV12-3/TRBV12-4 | ASSAPDGGGMNTQY
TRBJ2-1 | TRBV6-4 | ASSDGQEGYNEQF
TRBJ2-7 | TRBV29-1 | SVEARGAPSYEQY
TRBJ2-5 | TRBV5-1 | ASSSIIEETQY
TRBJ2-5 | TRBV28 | ASKASERKETQY
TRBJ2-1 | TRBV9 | ASSVGGWEGLYEQF
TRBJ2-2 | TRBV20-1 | SARITGLMTGELF
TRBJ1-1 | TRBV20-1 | RVESRTLEAF
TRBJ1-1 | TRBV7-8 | ASSNRGNTEAF
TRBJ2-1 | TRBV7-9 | ASSSRLAGGPDEQF
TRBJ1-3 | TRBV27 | ASSLAVPGNTIY
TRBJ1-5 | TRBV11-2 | ASSRQVGNQPQH
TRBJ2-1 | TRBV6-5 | ASSYLDMYNEQF
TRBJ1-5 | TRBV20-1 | SAREVGSQPQH
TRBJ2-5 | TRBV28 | ASSLRAGGQGETQY
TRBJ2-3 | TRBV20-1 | SAAPLPTSGRASDTQY
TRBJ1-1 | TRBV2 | ASSVKTGYIEAF
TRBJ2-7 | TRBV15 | ATSRDRGQGYEQY
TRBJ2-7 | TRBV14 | ASSQFQGAYEQY
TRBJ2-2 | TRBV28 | ASSFRVTGELF
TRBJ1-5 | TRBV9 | ASSADRGNQPQH
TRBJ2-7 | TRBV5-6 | ASSSPTSGPWSYEQY
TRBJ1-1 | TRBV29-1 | SAYTGTGIMNTEAF
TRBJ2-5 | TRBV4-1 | ASSQTLGKTQY
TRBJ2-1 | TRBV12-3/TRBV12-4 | ASSPGTGVSYNEQF
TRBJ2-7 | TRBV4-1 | ASSQDGGNHYEQY
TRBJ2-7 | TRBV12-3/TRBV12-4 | ASSSYHRDRGPYEQY
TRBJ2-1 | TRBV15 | ATSRELAGRDEQF
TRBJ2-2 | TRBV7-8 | ASASIPGQGADGELF
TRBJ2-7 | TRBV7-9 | ASSPSVRGLEQY
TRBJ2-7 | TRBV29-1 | SVETGTSGTYEQY
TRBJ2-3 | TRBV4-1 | ASSQAPHGDTQY
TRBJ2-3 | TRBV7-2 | ASSLFHSRSSTDTQY
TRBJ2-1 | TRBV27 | ASSLLGVTSGNNEQF
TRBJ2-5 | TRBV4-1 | ASSQDWEGVQETQY
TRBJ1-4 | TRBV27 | ASSSTGLDEKLF
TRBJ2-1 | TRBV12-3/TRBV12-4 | ASSFGQGYNEQF
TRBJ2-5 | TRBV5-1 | ASSWGETQY
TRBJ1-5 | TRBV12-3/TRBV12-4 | ASSLSGQGGNQPQH
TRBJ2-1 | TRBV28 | ASSEAETSYNEQF
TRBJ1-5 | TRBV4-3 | ASSQGTGINQPQH
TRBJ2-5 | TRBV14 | ASSQVVLAQETQY
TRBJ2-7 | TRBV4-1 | ASSQVGTGTYEQY
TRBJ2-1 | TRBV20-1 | SARDQVLAGGVNEQF
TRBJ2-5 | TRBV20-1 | SARVVGAIGETQY
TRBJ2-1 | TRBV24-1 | ATNQGATYNEQF
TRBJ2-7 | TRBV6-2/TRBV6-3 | ASGFGEQY
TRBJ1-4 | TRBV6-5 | ASSYPTGGESNEKLF
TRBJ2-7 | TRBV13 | ASSSGTPSYEQY